These 7 T cell receptor beta chains were sequenced from one sample in a study of OX40 agonist ivuxolimab in advanced cancers. Produced via immunoSEQ multiplex PCR; TCRdb's table is partial and in-frame only. The repertoire holds tens of thousands of clones, with 84% as singletons. This sample comprised CD4+ or CD8+ T cells sorted from blood, obtained in a trial of the OX40 agonist ivuxolimab. These TCRs come from an adult with an advanced solid tumor such as melanoma, head and neck, liver or kidney cancer.

The V gene is TRBV28, the J gene TRBJ2-1, with TRBD2 matching over 11 bases. The CDR3 is 14 residues long. The junction had 1 base not matched to a gene; V was cut back by 2 bases and J by 7 bases. CDR1 and CDR2 (germline): MDHEN, SYDVKM. The CDR3 nucleotides read TGTGCCAGCAGTTTACTAGCGGGGGGAAATGAGCAGTTCTTC. Translated, it gives CASSLLAGGNEQFF.

V and J are TRBV28 and TRBJ2-3; 10 bases are shared with TRBD1. The CDR3 totals 15 residues. Germline values: CDR1 MDHEN, CDR2 SYDVKM. J lost 3 bases, V lost 4 bases, and 4 bases had no gene match. CDR3 protein: CASSSPGQGTDTQYF. Written as DNA, the CDR3 is TGTGCCAGCAGTTCACCGGGACAGGGGACAGATACGCAGTATTTT.

The rearrangement joins TRBV7-9 to TRBJ2-5; the match to TRBD2 covers 8 bases. The CDR3 totals 13 residues. Germline values: CDR1 SEHNR, CDR2 FQNEAQ (reference sequence). The ends lost 3 bases at V and 5 bases at J; junction bases unmatched: 2. The CDR3 nucleotides are TGTGCCAGCAGCTTCCCTAGCGGGGAGACCCAGTACTTC. The encoded protein is CASSFPSGETQYF.

V and J are TRBV19 and TRBJ1-1; no clear D gene. The CDR3 length is 11 residues. Trimming took off 7 bases at V and 0 bases at J, with 3 bases between the two ends. Germline CDR1 LNHDA, CDR2 SQIVND (reference sequence). The CDR3 sequence: CASTLNTEAFF. CDR3 coding DNA: TGTGCCAGTACTTTGAACACTGAAGCTTTCTTT.

V usage is TRBV6-5 and J usage is TRBJ2-1, with D maybe TRBD1 (7 bases). CDR1 and CDR2 (germline): MNHEY, SVGAGI. V was clipped by 6 bases and J by 3 bases, with 12 bases between them. The CDR3 has 14 residues. The CDR3 loop reads CASSVQGGYNEQFF. Written as DNA, the CDR3 is TGTGCCAGCAGCGTCCAGGGGGGCTACAATGAGCAGTTCTTC.

The V and J genes are TRBV6-6 and TRBJ1-3, with unresolved D. There are 13 residues in the CDR3. Germline V gene data show CDR1 as MNHNY and CDR2 as SVGAGI (reference sequence). Trimming removed 2 bases at V and 4 bases at J, with 6 bases between. CDR3 in DNA: TGTGCCAGCAGTTACCCGCCCGGAAACACCATATATTTT. It is translated as CASSYPPGNTIYF.

The count of this clone is one. The V and J genes are TRBV30 and TRBJ2-7; unclear D gene. There are 17 residues in the CDR3. V was cut by 3 bases and J by 0 bases, with 21 bases left in between. Germline V gene data show CDR1 as GTSNPN and CDR2 as SVGIG (reference sequence). The CDR3 loop reads CAWSLPMGRPHSYEQYF. Here the CDR3 DNA reads TGTGCCTGGAGCCTTCCGATGGGCAGGCCCCACTCCTACGAGCAGTACTTC.